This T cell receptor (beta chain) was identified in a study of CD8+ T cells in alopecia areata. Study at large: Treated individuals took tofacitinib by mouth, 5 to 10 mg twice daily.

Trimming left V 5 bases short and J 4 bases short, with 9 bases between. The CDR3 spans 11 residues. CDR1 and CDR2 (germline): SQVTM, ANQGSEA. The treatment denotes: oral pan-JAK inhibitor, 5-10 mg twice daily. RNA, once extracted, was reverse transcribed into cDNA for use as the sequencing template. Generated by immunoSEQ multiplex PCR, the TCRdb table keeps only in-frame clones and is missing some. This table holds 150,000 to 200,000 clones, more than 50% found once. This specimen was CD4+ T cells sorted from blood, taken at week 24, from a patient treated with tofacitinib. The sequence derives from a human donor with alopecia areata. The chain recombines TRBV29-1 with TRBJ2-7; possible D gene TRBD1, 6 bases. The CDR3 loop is CSVLTGYEQYF. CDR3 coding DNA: TGCAGCGTTCTCACAGGGTACGAGCAGTACTTC.